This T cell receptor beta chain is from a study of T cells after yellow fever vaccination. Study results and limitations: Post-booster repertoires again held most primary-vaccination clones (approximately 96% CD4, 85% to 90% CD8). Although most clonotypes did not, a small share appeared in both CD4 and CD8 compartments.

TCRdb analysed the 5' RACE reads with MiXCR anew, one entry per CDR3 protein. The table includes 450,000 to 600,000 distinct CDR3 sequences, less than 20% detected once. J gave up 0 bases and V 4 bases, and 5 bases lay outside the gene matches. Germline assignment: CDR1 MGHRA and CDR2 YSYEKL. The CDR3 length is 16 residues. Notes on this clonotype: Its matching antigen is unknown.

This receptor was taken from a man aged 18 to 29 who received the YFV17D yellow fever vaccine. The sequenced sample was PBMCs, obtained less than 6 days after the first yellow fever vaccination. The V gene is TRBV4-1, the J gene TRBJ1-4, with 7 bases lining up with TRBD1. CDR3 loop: CASSRRDSATNEKLFF. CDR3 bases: TGCGCCAGCAGCCGCAGGGACAGTGCAACTAATGAAAAACTGTTTTTT.